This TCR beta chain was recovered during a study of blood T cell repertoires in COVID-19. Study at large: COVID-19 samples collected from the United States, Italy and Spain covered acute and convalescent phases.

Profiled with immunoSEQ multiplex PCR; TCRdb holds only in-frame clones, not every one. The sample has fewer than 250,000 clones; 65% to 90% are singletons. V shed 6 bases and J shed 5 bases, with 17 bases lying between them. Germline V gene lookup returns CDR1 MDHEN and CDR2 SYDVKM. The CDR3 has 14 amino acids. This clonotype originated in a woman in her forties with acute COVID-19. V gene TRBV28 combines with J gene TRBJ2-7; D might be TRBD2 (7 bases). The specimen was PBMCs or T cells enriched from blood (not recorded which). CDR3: CASSPPGGQDEQYF. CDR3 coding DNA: TGTGCCAGCAGCCCACCCGGGGGGCAAGACGAGCAGTACTTC.